The present entry profiles one T cell receptor beta chain with its context. What it recognizes is unknown. The data are from a study of cytomegalovirus exposure and HLA in healthy donors. Findings and caveats of the study: Clonal expansion, a later analysis showed, was greater in HLA-associated TCR beta chains than in equally common others. Three chains linked to CMV were shown in vitro to be specific for CMV antigens. High sensitivity and specificity were reportedly achieved when the classifier diagnosed cytomegalovirus status.

Primers: 60 Vbeta forward and 13 Jbeta reverse. Here immunoSEQ multiplex PCR was the method, and the copy in TCRdb shows in-frame clones only, minus some. Found here are some 150,000 clones, 76% of them singletons; the top ten hold 1.5% to 2%. Germline V lookup: CDR1 MGHRA, CDR2 YSYEKL. The CDR3 runs 18 residues. Trimming removed 1 base from V and 5 bases from J, with 23 bases in between. Likely unrecorded immune exposures existed in these nominally healthy donors. The chain joins TRBV4-1 to TRBJ2-5, with D possibly TRBD1 on 6 matching bases. Source material: PBMCs. This TCR was recovered from a woman in her thirties or forties in good health and CMV-seronegative. CDR3 DNA: TGCGCCAGCAGCCAAGGCCATGATTCCCGGGACATTGGGGAGACCCAGTACTTC. Protein sequence: CASSQGHDSRDIGETQYF.